This TCR beta chain was identified during a study of T cells after yellow fever vaccination (dated by TCRdb to between 2017 and 2020). As for the study more broadly: Libraries from fractions with low cell numbers were prepared with the SMART-Seq v4 Ultra Low Input RNA kit. To follow T-cell clones before and after both primary and booster YFV17D yellow fever vaccination, bulk TCR alpha and beta repertoires underwent longitudinal sequencing. Two healthy male donors, one aged 18 to 29 and one aged 30 to 40 years, made up the cohort. Blood samples were taken at several timepoints before and after primary and secondary immunization, and bulk PBMC replicates and cell subsets were isolated. What the study reported, not specific to this receptor: Computational filtering was required because FACS-sorted repertoires could contain abundant contaminating clonotypes from the bulk population. Only a couple of donors were included in the study, so the extent to which the findings can be generalized is limited. The secondary T-cell response was weaker than the primary response but faster, peaking on day 5 instead of day 15. A small fraction of clonotypes showed up in both the CD4 and CD8 compartments, probably as a result of convergent recombination. Most clones expanded after primary vaccination were re-detected after the booster (almost 98% of CD4 and more than 70% of CD8), suggesting broad memory maintenance.

TCR cDNA was synthesized by 5'RACE template switching, through which a universal primer site and unique molecular identifiers were introduced. Priming of cDNA synthesis was performed from both the TCR alpha and TCR beta constant segments. Libraries were amplified in two PCR steps, with sample barcodes and sequencing adapters added in the second step. Libraries were sequenced on Illumina HiSeq 2500 (2x100 bp) or NovaSeq (2x150 bp). In the original analysis: MIGEC was used to demultiplex reads and collapse the reads into UMI consensus sequences, and MiXCR was used for V(D)J alignment. Clonotypes responding to the vaccine were identified with edgeR on replicate PBMC samples, with the criteria of FDR below 0.01 and a log2 fold change above 5 up to day 15. Bulk clonotypes were assigned CD4 or CD8 identity according to which sequenced CD4 or CD8 repertoire held them at higher abundance. In TCRdb, the public reads were trimmed at Q25 with fastp and aligned with MiXCR, with productive beta chains retained. Each CDR3 protein gets just one entry, which takes the most common genes and DNA from the rows behind it. The V and J calls reflect TCRdb's pipeline rather than the authors' work. The sample records hundreds of thousands of distinct CDR3 sequences, roughly an eighth of which are singletons. The ten most abundant clones make up 14% to 15% of the sample.

This clonotype was seen repeatedly, ten times or more. The clone's antigen remains unknown. No clone much larger than this one lies a single base away; base qualities are absent. The sample's treatment or condition label is to be understood as: live attenuated yellow fever vaccine strain. Two biological replicates of bulk PBMCs were collected at each blood-draw timepoint. A standard Ficoll-Paque protocol was used to isolate PBMCs from peripheral blood. TriZol was used to extract RNA from bulk PBMCs, from CD4 and CD8 fractions, and from dextramer-positive and dextramer-negative fractions. The germline V gene encodes CDR1 SGHRS and CDR2 YFSETQ. Including cysteine and phenylalanine, the CDR3 has 16 amino acids. Just CDR3 DNA is preserved here, 48 bases in frame from base 1. Trimmed from V: 4 bases; trimmed from J: 0 bases; junction bases lacking a gene match: 4.

This TCR derives from a man aged 25-45 years who received the YFV17D yellow fever vaccine. The sequence is built from TRBV5-1 and TRBJ2-2; 9 central bases correspond to TRBD1. The source material was PBMCs, sampled on the day of the yellow fever booster vaccination. The DNA reads TGCGCCAGCAGCGCCGGACAGGGGCCGAACACCGGGGAGCTGTTTTTT. It translates to CASSAGQGPNTGELFF.